This T cell receptor beta chain was identified during a study of T cells after yellow fever vaccination. Study-level information: The authors prepared low-cell-number fractions using SMART-Seq v4 Ultra Low Input.

This clonotype was seen more than once but under ten times. TCRdb fed the 5' RACE reads into MiXCR, producing one record per CDR3 protein. In the table there are about 300,000 distinct CDR3 sequences, roughly 7% of which are singletons. Between the trimmed V and J ends, which lost 3 bases and 7 bases, there was a span of 13 bases. Looked up from germline, CDR1 is MNHEY and CDR2 is SVGAGI. CDR3 length: 14 residues. V gene TRBV6-5 combines with J gene TRBJ1-5; tentatively, D is TRBD1 (6 bases). The sequences come from PBMCs, collected about 49 days after the first yellow fever vaccination. The TCR sequence derives from a man aged 18 to 29 who received the YFV17D yellow fever vaccine. The CDR3 reads CASSYQQGGQPQHF. DNA of the CDR3: TGTGCCAGCAGTTATCAACAGGGAGGCCAGCCCCAGCATTTT.